The present T cell receptor (beta chain) was sequenced within a study of blood T cell repertoires in COVID-19 (dated by TCRdb to the early 2020s). Regarding the study in general: Samples covering the acute and convalescent phases of COVID-19 were provided by collaborators in the United States, Italy and Spain. Samples were obtained from the ongoing ImmuneRACE study (first 160 participants) and from roughly 1,300 subjects provided by 6 global collaborators. A de-identified subject ID, COVID-19 status, age in years and sex were almost always included in the sample metadata. The material from the prospective study consisted of cDNA or gDNA derived from T cells, B-cell-depleted T cells, or PBMCs. The dataset comprised deeply sampled blood TCRbeta repertoires from subjects exposed to, actively infected with, or recovered from COVID-19. Where available, HLA class I and class II types were obtained from metadata supplied by the sample provider rather than from assay-based typing. The repertoires were released in a freely available public database meant as a resource for research on the immune response to SARS-CoV-2. Study-level results and caveats: How much clinical and demographic metadata was included differed by source and by participant, and the metadata was provided uncurated.

In Seattle, one collaborating source enrolled patients while the infection was active and tracked those patients longitudinally over the course of disease. The collaborating institutions used their own protocols to collect whole blood in K2EDTA tubes. For TCRbeta analysis, collaborators shipped samples as frozen whole blood, isolated PBMCs, or DNA extracted from either of those sample types. On this clone: Its specific antigen is unknown. It has no much larger one-base neighbor in the sample; base qualities were not kept.

The CDR3 measures 19 amino acids from cysteine to phenylalanine. Only the CDR3 region is kept as DNA, spanning 57 bases read in frame from base 1. The germline ends are 29 bases apart after V is trimmed by 9 bases and J by 3 bases. Per the germline V gene, WSHSY is the CDR1 and SAAADI is the CDR2. TCRbeta CDR3 regions were amplified from genomic DNA by means of the immunoSEQ Assay, a bias-controlled multiplex PCR. Concerning the study's data processing: The number of nucleated cells in each sample was estimated from the amplification of reference gene primers within the assay. To quantify the absolute abundance of each unique TCRbeta CDR3 rearrangement, sequence reads were collapsed and filtered. For each sample, productive Simpson clonality was calculated as the square root of Simpson's diversity index over productive rearrangements. The source is immuneACCESS, and TCRdb retained only in-frame sequences with V and J called. Part of the clones is not carried over; for the studies checked, unresolved V genes explain less than half of this, and the remainder is unexplained. That table supplies the V and J calls and clone size; D and trimming were determined from the DNA. Present in this sample are about 200,000 clones, around 80% of which were seen just once. Of the sample, approximately 7.8% is held by the ten largest clones.

Source material: peripheral blood. The chain joins TRBV10-2 to TRBJ1-4; the D gene identity is not certain. This sequence originates from an older woman with COVID-19, enrolled during active disease. CDR3 protein: CASSREPGINTAANEKLFF. The DNA is TGCGCCAGTTCCCGTGAACCCGGGATCAATACTGCGGCTAATGAAAAACTGTTTTTT.